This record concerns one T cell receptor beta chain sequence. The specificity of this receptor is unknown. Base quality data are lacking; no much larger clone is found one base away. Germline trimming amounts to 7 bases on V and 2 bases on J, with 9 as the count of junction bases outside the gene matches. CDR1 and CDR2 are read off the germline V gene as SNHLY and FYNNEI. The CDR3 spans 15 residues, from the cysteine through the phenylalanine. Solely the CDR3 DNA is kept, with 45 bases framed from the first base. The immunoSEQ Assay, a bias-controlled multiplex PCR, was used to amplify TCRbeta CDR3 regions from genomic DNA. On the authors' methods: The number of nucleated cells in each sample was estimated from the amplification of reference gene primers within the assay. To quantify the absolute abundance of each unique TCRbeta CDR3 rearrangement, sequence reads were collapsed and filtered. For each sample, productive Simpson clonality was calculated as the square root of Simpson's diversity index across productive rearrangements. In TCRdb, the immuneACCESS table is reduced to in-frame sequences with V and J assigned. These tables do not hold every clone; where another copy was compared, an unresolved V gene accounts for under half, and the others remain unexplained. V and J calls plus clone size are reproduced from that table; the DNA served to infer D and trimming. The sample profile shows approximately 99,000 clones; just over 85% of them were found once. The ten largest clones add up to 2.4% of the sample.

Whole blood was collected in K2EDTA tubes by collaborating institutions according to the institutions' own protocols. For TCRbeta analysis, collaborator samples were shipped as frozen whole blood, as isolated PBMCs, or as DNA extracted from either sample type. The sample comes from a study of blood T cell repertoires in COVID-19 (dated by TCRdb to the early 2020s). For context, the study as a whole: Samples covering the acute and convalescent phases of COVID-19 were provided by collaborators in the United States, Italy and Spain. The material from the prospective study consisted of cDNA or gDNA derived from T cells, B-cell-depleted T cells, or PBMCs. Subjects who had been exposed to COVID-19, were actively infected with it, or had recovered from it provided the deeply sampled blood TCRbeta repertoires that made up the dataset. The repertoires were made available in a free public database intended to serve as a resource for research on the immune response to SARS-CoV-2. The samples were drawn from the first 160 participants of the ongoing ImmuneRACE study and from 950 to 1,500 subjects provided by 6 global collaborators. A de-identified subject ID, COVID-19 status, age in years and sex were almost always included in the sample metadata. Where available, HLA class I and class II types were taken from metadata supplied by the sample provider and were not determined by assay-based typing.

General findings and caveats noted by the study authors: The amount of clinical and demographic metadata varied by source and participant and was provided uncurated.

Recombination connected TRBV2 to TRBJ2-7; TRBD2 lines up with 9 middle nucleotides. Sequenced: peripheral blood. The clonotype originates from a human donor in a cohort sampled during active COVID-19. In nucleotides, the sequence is TGTGCCAGCAAGATGACTAGCGGACTTCCCTACGAGCAGTACTTC. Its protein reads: CASKMTSGLPYEQYF.